The clone carrying this T cell receptor (beta chain) was recorded at least ten times. The antigen remains unidentified. This CDR3 comprises 15 residues. Between the trimmed V and J ends, which lost 5 bases and 5 bases, there was a span of 15 bases. Germline V lookup: CDR1 SGHVS, CDR2 FQNEAQ. The data stem from a study of T-cell memory formation after mild COVID-19. Study observations and caveats: Clones which contracted sat mainly in CM and EM if CD4+, and in EMRA if CD8+.

5'RACE with constant-segment primers yielded barcoded, UMI-tagged TCR alpha and TCR beta cDNA libraries. TCRdb re-called the 5' RACE reads with MiXCR, one entry per CDR3 protein. The data contain over 10,000 distinct CDR3 sequences, 16% of them singletons. This TCR derives from a man younger than 35 who had mild COVID-19 (a few samples of this study predate the infection). Cell type and time point are not known. Material for sequencing was PBMCs or a T cell subset sorted from them (not recorded which). The gene calls are TRBV7-8 and TRBJ2-2; TRBD2 might be the D (5 bases). The CDR3 is CASSPLGGRTGELFF. The DNA of the CDR3 is TGTGCCAGCAGCCCACTGGGCGGGCGAACCGGGGAGCTGTTTTTT.